This passage covers 21 T cell receptor beta chains from one sample sequenced in a study of blood T cell repertoires in COVID-19. Clones were read by immunoSEQ multiplex PCR, and TCRdb kept only the in-frame ones, dropping some. The sample has more than 250,000 clones, under 90% seen once. The sequenced material came from peripheral blood. These receptors originate from a human donor in a cohort sampled during active COVID-19.

The chain has TRBV7-6 and TRBJ2-1; the D gene is possibly TRBD1 (5 bases). The CDR3 is made up of 14 amino acids. V was shortened by 4 bases and J by 8 bases, with 15 bases between the two germline ends. Germline V gene lookup returns CDR1 SGHVS and CDR2 FNYEAQ. The CDR3: CASSSSHGAYEQFF. CDR3 DNA sequence: TGTGCCAGCAGCTCCAGTCATGGGGCTTATGAGCAGTTCTTC.

The chain couples TRBV18 to TRBJ2-1; TRBD1 matches 11 bases. The ends lost 1 base at V and 6 bases at J; junction bases unmatched: 8. Germline CDR1 reads KGHSH; CDR2 reads LQKENI. This CDR3 has 17 residues. CDR3 DNA: TGTGCCAGCTCACCACAAACTCCGGGACAGGGGGGCAATGAGCAGTTCTTC. It is translated as CASSPQTPGQGGNEQFF.

The chain couples TRBV6-1 to TRBJ2-3; 7 bases fit TRBD1. Trimming cost V 1 base and J 7 bases; bases outside gene matches: 5. Germline V gives CDR1 MNHNS, CDR2 SASEGT. There are 14 residues in the CDR3. The DNA for the CDR3 is TGTGCCAGCAGTGAAGTCACAGGGGTTTATACGCAGTATTTT. Residues: CASSEVTGVYTQYF.

This clone came up once. The chain has TRBV4-3 and TRBJ1-4; no clear D. The CDR3 loop spans 16 amino acids. With 0 bases removed from V and 2 bases from J, the gap between germline ends came to 10 bases. CDR1 is LGHNA, CDR2 YSLEER, per germline. The CDR3 nucleotides are TGCGCCAGCAGCCAAGACAGAACGAGGACTAATGAAAAACTGTTTTTT. This sequence encodes CASSQDRTRTNEKLFF.

The V and J genes are TRBV19 and TRBJ2-7; tentatively, D is TRBD1 (7 bases). The V gene's germline CDR1 is LNHDA and CDR2 SQIVND (reference sequence). Trimming took off 3 bases at V and 3 bases at J, with 12 bases between the two ends. The CDR3 spans 14 residues. The CDR3: CASSMEGANYEQYF. CDR3 bases: TGTGCCAGTAGTATGGAGGGGGCGAACTACGAGCAGTACTTC.

The chain joins TRBV19 to TRBJ1-2, with TRBD1 as a possible D gene (6 bases). From germline, CDR1 is LNHDA and CDR2 SQIVND (reference sequence). CDR3 length equals 14 residues. V lost 4 bases, J lost 5 bases, and 14 bases lay in between. CDR3 sequence (DNA): TGTGCCAGTAGTACCACGGGGGGCCATTATGGCTACACCTTC. It translates to CASSTTGGHYGYTF.

The chain couples TRBV5-1 to TRBJ2-5, with D possibly being TRBD1 (5 bases). Trimming took off 0 bases at V and 10 bases at J, with 16 bases between the two ends. This CDR3 comprises 14 residues. Per the germline V gene, CDR1 is SGHRS and CDR2 is YFSETQ. In DNA form, the CDR3 reads TGCGCCAGCAGCTTGGATCAGGGCCCTGTGGGCCAGTACTTC. It yields the protein CASSLDQGPVGQYF.

The J gene is TRBJ1-2, the V gene TRBV7-2; tentatively, D is TRBD1 (6 bases). CDR1 and CDR2 (germline): SGHTA, FQGNSA. V was trimmed by 5 bases and J by 4 bases, leaving 17 bases between them. This CDR3 contains 15 residues. DNA of the CDR3: TGTGCCAGCAGCCCAACGACAGGTCAGGGCTATGGCTACACCTTC. This codes for CASSPTTGQGYGYTF.

The chain combines TRBV7-2 with TRBJ1-5; D is perhaps TRBD1 (5 bases). CDR1 SGHTA and CDR2 FQGNSA come from the germline V gene. This CDR3 region has 15 residues. Trimming removed 5 bases at V and 0 bases at J, with 11 bases between. The CDR3, as DNA: TGTGCCAGCAGCCCGGGACTTTTTAGCAATCAGCCCCAGCATTTT. It codes for CASSPGLFSNQPQHF.

The V call is TRBV14, the J call TRBJ2-3; D possibly corresponds to TRBD2 (6 bases). There are 13 residues in the CDR3. Germline lookup yields CDR1 SGHDN and CDR2 FVKESK. V lost 6 bases and J 4 bases, leaving 11 bases between the germline ends. This CDR3 reads CASSLAGSDTQYF. In nucleotides, the CDR3 is TGTGCCAGCAGTCTGGCGGGGTCAGATACGCAGTATTTT.

The rearrangement joins TRBV9 to TRBJ2-7; TRBD2 agrees at 9 bases. Per the germline V gene, CDR1 is SGDLS and CDR2 is YYNGEE. This CDR3 has 16 amino acids. The V gene end was trimmed by 0 bases and the J gene end by 1 base; junction bases not matched to a gene: 5. The CDR3 region has the DNA TGTGCCAGCAGCGTAGCCGGTAGCGGGAGTTCCTACGAGCAGTACTTC. It encodes CASSVAGSGSSYEQYF.

The rearrangement joins TRBV19 to TRBJ2-5; D possibly corresponds to TRBD2 (5 bases). This CDR3 has 13 residues. The V gene's germline CDR1 is LNHDA and CDR2 SQIVND (reference sequence). V shed 7 bases and J shed 4 bases, with 13 bases lying between them. The CDR3 bases are TGTGCCAGTACCCGACCGGGAACAGAGACCCAGTACTTC. Residues: CASTRPGTETQYF.

This clone was counted a single time. J is TRBJ2-1 and V is TRBV6-5, with D possibly matching TRBD1 (7 bases). Per the germline V gene, CDR1 is MNHEY and CDR2 is SVGAGI. V was trimmed by 6 bases and J by 5 bases, leaving 14 bases between them. This CDR3 region has 14 residues. The CDR3 DNA is TGTGCCAGCAGACGCGGAGGGGGCGACAATGAGCAGTTCTTC. Protein product: CASRRGGGDNEQFF.

The chain recombines TRBV4-3 with TRBJ1-5, with D maybe TRBD1 (6 bases). Germline CDR1 reads LGHNA; CDR2 reads YSLEER. Trimming shortened V by 0 bases and J by 0 bases, and 15 bases separated the two germline ends. This CDR3 is built from 18 residues. CDR3 region: CASSQENRTAYSNQPQHF. In DNA form, the CDR3 reads TGCGCCAGCAGCCAAGAAAATAGGACAGCGTATAGCAATCAGCCCCAGCATTTT.

A word on this clone: An end of the junction does not agree with germline; a read error may underlie this. The genes are TRBV19 and TRBJ2-3; maybe TRBD2 (6 bases). The germline CDR1 and CDR2 sequences are LNHDA and SQIVND (reference sequence). There are 14 residues in the CDR3. The CDR3 region is CASSIGTFTDTQYF. DNA of the CDR3: TGTGCCAGTAGCATAGGGACTTTCACAGATACGCAGTATTTT.

The V gene is TRBV5-6, the J gene TRBJ2-7, with 8 bases identical to TRBD1. With V trimmed by 2 bases and J by 0 bases, 13 bases remained unmatched. CDR3 length equals 18 residues. Germline CDR1 reads SGHDT; CDR2 reads YYEEEE. In DNA, the CDR3 is TGTGCCAGCAGCTTCGATGTCCGGGGGACAGGAGACTCCTACGAGCAGTACTTC. Its translation: CASSFDVRGTGDSYEQYF.

The V call is TRBV27, the J call TRBJ2-5, with TRBD1 matching 8 bases. V trimming: 3 bases; J trimming: 5 bases; junction bases outside the gene matches: 5. This CDR3 contains 14 residues. From germline, CDR1 is MNHEY and CDR2 SMNVEV (reference sequence). CDR3 region: CASSFQGAWETQYF. In nucleotides, the CDR3 is TGTGCCAGCAGTTTTCAGGGGGCCTGGGAGACCCAGTACTTC.

Only one count was recorded for this clone. The V and J genes are TRBV9 and TRBJ2-3; 7 bases are a match to TRBD1. The CDR3 totals 15 residues. Trimming took 3 bases from V and 2 from J; bases not matched to a gene: 6. Germline values: CDR1 SGDLS, CDR2 YYNGEE. CDR3 loop: CASSERQGPTDTQYF. In nucleotides, the CDR3 is TGTGCCAGCAGCGAACGACAGGGACCCACAGATACGCAGTATTTT.

The chain uses TRBV9 and TRBJ2-3; 14 bases fit TRBD2. With V trimmed by 3 bases and J by 6 bases, 3 bases remained unmatched. CDR1 and CDR2 from the germline V gene are SGDLS and YYNGEE. This CDR3 region has 15 residues. The CDR3 DNA is TGTGCCAGCAGCGACCGACTAGCGGGAGGGGATACGCAGTATTTT. It encodes CASSDRLAGGDTQYF.

The chain carries TRBV19 and TRBJ1-1, with D maybe TRBD1 (6 bases). The germline V gene encodes CDR1 LNHDA and CDR2 SQIVND (reference sequence). There are 14 residues in the CDR3. Trimming took off 3 bases at V and 2 bases at J, with 10 bases between the two ends. Here the CDR3 DNA reads TGTGCCAGTAGTATTACAGGGCGAAACACTGAAGCTTTCTTT. Amino acid sequence: CASSITGRNTEAFF.

This sequence joins TRBV4-1 and TRBJ2-5; D is perhaps TRBD2 (5 bases). CDR3 size: 13 residues. CDR1 and CDR2 (germline): MGHRA, YSYEKL. Trimming removed 4 bases from V and 11 bases from J, with 17 bases in between. CDR3 sequence: CASSRELAGVQYF. The CDR3 coding sequence is TGCGCCAGCAGCCGGGAGCTTGCCGGGGTGCAGTACTTC.